The 5 T cell receptor beta chains listed next were all sequenced from one sample in a study of blood T cells in healthy people across ages. Primers used in a second PCR of about 7 to 12 cycles were a sample-barcoded 5' primer and a J-beta primer mix. TCRdb re-called the 5' RACE reads through MiXCR, storing one row per CDR3 protein. This table holds some 1.5 million distinct CDR3 sequences, roughly 27% found once. The sample was blood. The receptors were sampled from a woman aged 25 to 39 in good health.

J is TRBJ2-1 and V is TRBV6-5; TRBD2 agrees at 8 bases. J was trimmed by 2 bases and V by 4 bases; bases with no gene match: 4. CDR1 and CDR2 from the germline V gene are MNHEY and SVGAGI. CDR3 length equals 15 residues. In nucleotides, the CDR3 is TGTGCCAGCAGTTTAAATAGCGGGACCTACAATGAGCAGTTCTTC. The encoded protein is CASSLNSGTYNEQFF.

The chain recombines TRBV5-1 with TRBJ2-2; 10 bases map to TRBD2. The CDR3 spans 17 residues. V gave up 6 bases and J gave up 1 base; unmatched junction bases: 9. Germline V lookup: CDR1 SGHRS, CDR2 YFSETQ. This CDR3 reads CASTGLTSGKNTGELFF. CDR3 sequence (DNA): TGCGCCAGCACCGGACTTACTAGCGGGAAGAACACCGGGGAGCTGTTTTTT. Using reference TRBV5-1 and TRBJ2-2 for the parts outside the CDR3, the full variable domain is KAGVTQTPRYLIKTRGQQVTLSCSPISGHRSVSWYQQTPGQGLQFLFEYFSETQRNKGNFPGRFSGRQFSNSRSEMNVSTLELGDSALYLCASTGLTSGKNTGELFFGEGSRLTVL.

Remarks on this clonotype: One end of the junction fails to match germline, which may point to a read error. This sequence joins TRBV5-1 and TRBJ2-1; 9 bases map to TRBD1. The germline V gene has CDR1 SGHRS and CDR2 YFSETQ. The CDR3 sequence is 15 residues long. The CDR3 loop reads CASSSGTGLYSEQFF. DNA of the CDR3: TGCGCCAGCAGCTCCGGGACAGGGCTTTACAGTGAGCAGTTCTTC.

In this sample, this clonotype turned up a few times. The chain is built from TRBV11-2 and TRBJ2-5; either TRBD1 or TRBD2 may fit D (6 bases each). CDR3 length equals 14 residues. Trimming pared 3 bases from V and 5 bases from J, leaving 13 bases between. Germline-derived CDR1 and CDR2 are SGHAT and FQNNGV. The CDR3 DNA follows: TGTGCCAGCAGCTTCTGGGGGGCCCTGGAGACCCAGTACTTC. It yields the protein CASSFWGALETQYF.

The V gene is TRBV28, the J gene TRBJ2-3; TRBD2 matches at 12 bases. Per germline, CDR1 MDHEN and CDR2 SYDVKM. Trimming took 7 bases from V and 4 from J; bases not matched to a gene: 9. This CDR3 region has 16 residues. CDR3 region: CASKWTSGDWADTQYF. Here the CDR3 DNA reads TGTGCCAGCAAATGGACTAGCGGGGATTGGGCAGATACGCAGTATTTT.